This TCR beta chain is from a study of human T cells and chemical hapten exposure. Overall study: Epicutaneous patch tests delivered 0.01% DPC to the upper back, with evaluation at 6 days.

Germline values: CDR1 SQVTM, CDR2 ANQGSEA. J gave up 0 bases and V 4 bases, and 6 bases lay outside the gene matches. The CDR3 sequence is 14 residues long. General observations from the study: Versus controls, significantly more large CDR3 similarity clusters arose from expanded TCRs.

TCRdb re-derived calls from the RACE reads in MiXCR, one entry per CDR3 protein. Seen here are some 170,000 distinct CDR3 sequences, about 20% observed once, and the top ten hold about 7%. Sample time point: patch test 1, 2 weeks after DPC sensitization. Treatment: therapeutic diphenylcyclopropenone sensitization with weekly scalp DPC. This clonotype was counted between two and nine times. Its cognate antigen is unknown. The origin of this receptor is a woman aged 45 to 65 with alopecia areata. Some clones in this sample may be carry-over from other donors' samples. The chain links TRBV29-1 to TRBJ2-7; 7 bases map to TRBD2. The sample was whole blood, taken in connection with sensitization to the hapten diphenylcyclopropenone (DPC). Here the CDR3 DNA reads TGCAGCGTTGGGGTCGGGGGGAGCTCCTACGAGCAGTACTTC. Residues: CSVGVGGSSYEQYF.